This TCR beta chain was sequenced for a study of shared clonotypes between healthy human individuals. TCRdb keeps only in-frame clones here, not all; method: immunoSEQ multiplex PCR. This sample has about 990,000 clones, with about 84% found just once. General observations from the study: Large sequencing depth failed to make sorted-subset sequencing complete, rarefaction showed. An expected dependence of interdonor clonotype sharing on sequencing depth was noted.

This clone has more than one count but fewer than ten. Antigen specificity is unknown. The germline V gene has CDR1 SGHNT and CDR2 YYREEE (reference sequence). Trimming shortened V by 1 base and J by 0 bases, and 10 bases separated the two germline ends. The CDR3 has 16 amino acids. Sequenced sample: memory CD4+ T cells from PBMCs. Subset in this sample: CD45RA-negative fraction. V is TRBV5-4 and J is TRBJ2-2; possibly TRBD1 for D (5 bases). The clonotype comes from a man between 18 and 35 years old in good health. Some clones in this sample may be carry-over from other donors' samples. The CDR3 nucleotides read TGTGCCAGCAGCTTGAGGGGCGTATCGAACACCGGGGAGCTGTTTTTT. It codes for CASSLRGVSNTGELFF.